Each of the 29 T cell receptor beta chains below was sequenced from the same sample in a study of blood T cell repertoires in COVID-19. The method was immunoSEQ multiplex PCR; TCRdb's version includes in-frame clones alone and lacks a portion of them. The sample lists under 250,000 clones, approximately 80% occurring once. The sequencing input was PBMCs or T cells enriched from blood (not recorded which). The receptors come from a man aged 25-45 years with acute COVID-19.

The gene calls are TRBV14 and TRBJ1-1, with TRBD1 matching 7 bases. V shed 4 bases and J 11 bases; nucleotides not matched to a gene: 4. This CDR3 comprises 11 residues. CDR1 is SGHDN, CDR2 FVKESK, per germline. Here the CDR3 DNA reads TGTGCCAGCAGCCGACAGGGAAGGGCTTTCTTT. Residues: CASSRQGRAFF.

The sample holds one count of this clone. The chain combines TRBV2 with TRBJ1-5; maybe TRBD1 (5 bases). The CDR3 covers 13 residues. Germline CDR1 SNHLY, CDR2 FYNNEI. In DNA form, the CDR3 reads TGTGCACAAGGGGATGATAGCAATCAGCCCCAGCATTTT. Its protein product is CAQGDDSNQPQHF.

The DNA of the CDR3 is TGTGCCAGCAGCTTGGAACAGTTCAAGACCCAGTACTTC. Translating it yields CASSLEQFKTQYF. The chain recombines TRBV5-4 with TRBJ2-5; no clear D. In germline, CDR1 is SGHNT, CDR2 YYREEE (reference sequence). The CDR3 consists of 13 residues. V was shortened by 0 bases and J by 6 bases, with 9 bases between the two germline ends.

The chain uses TRBV2 and TRBJ2-5; 7 bases are a match to TRBD2. Germline trimming cut 3 bases from V and 4 bases from J; bases unmatched to any gene: 8. Per the germline V gene, CDR1 is SNHLY and CDR2 is FYNNEI. CDR3 length: 15 amino acids. The CDR3 region has the DNA TGTGCCAGCAGTGATGGGGGGGGGTCGAGAGAGACCCAGTACTTC. It translates to CASSDGGGSRETQYF.

This chain connects TRBV29-1 to TRBJ1-1; 11 positions match TRBD1. The ends lost 7 bases at V and 4 bases at J; junction bases unmatched: 5. In germline, CDR1 is SQVTM, CDR2 ANQGSEA. The CDR3 loop spans 13 amino acids. As DNA, the CDR3 is TGCAGCGCCACCGGGACAGGGGGCACTGAAGCTTTCTTT. Translation gives CSATGTGGTEAFF.

The genes are TRBV4-1 and TRBJ1-5; 7 nucleotides match TRBD1. J gave up 5 bases and V 2 bases, and 9 bases lay outside the gene matches. The CDR3 contains 16 residues. From germline, CDR1 is MGHRA and CDR2 YSYEKL. The CDR3 sequence is CASSQQLQGNHQPQHF. The CDR3 DNA follows: TGCGCCAGCAGCCAACAGCTACAGGGGAACCATCAGCCCCAGCATTTT.

The rearrangement uses TRBV6-5 and TRBJ1-3, with TRBD1 matching over 8 bases. Losses at the gene ends were 8 bases for V and 2 bases for J; bases not matched to a gene: 8. This CDR3 has 15 amino acids. Germline V gene sequence: CDR1 MNHEY, CDR2 SVGAGI. CDR3 loop: CASGSQGEAGNTIYF. The CDR3 coding sequence is TGTGCCAGCGGTTCACAGGGGGAGGCTGGAAACACCATATATTTT.

In its sample, this clone was seen once. The chain has TRBV6-5 and TRBJ1-5; 7 bases fit TRBD1. CDR1 and CDR2 (germline): MNHEY, SVGAGI. The ends lost 5 bases at V and 7 bases at J; junction bases unmatched: 8. The CDR3 loop spans 14 amino acids. The CDR3 reads CASSRQGGWQPQHF. CDR3 bases: TGTGCCAGCAGTCGACAGGGAGGCTGGCAGCCCCAGCATTTT.

On this clone itself: Relative to the germline gene, one junction end is altered; a read error may explain this. The chain's CDR3 is CASSEQRVLKTEAFF. The DNA of the CDR3 is TGTGCCAGCAGCGAGCAACGGGTCCTGAAAACTGAAGCTTTCTTT. The J gene is TRBJ1-1, the V gene TRBV13, with D unclear. CDR3 size: 15 residues. The germline gives CDR1 PRHDT, CDR2 FYEKMQ (reference sequence). The full variable domain, rest sourced from reference TRBV13 and TRBJ1-1, is AAGVIQSPRHLIKEKRETATLKCYPIPRHDTVYWYQQGPGQDPQFLISFYEKMQSDKGSIPDRFSAQQFSDYHSELNMSSLELGDSALYFCASSEQRVLKTEAFFGQGTRLTVV.

This clone came up once. The V gene is TRBV6-5, the J gene TRBJ2-5; a possible D gene is TRBD2 (6 bases). The CDR3 covers 14 residues. V lost 2 bases and J lost 10, with 17 bases in between. Germline V gives CDR1 MNHEY, CDR2 SVGAGI. In DNA form, the CDR3 reads TGTGCCAGCAGTTACAATCCGGGGGAGAGAATCCAGTACTTC. As protein: CASSYNPGERIQYF.

The chain recombines TRBV27 with TRBJ2-7; 8 nucleotides match TRBD1. Germline trimming cut 5 bases from V and 6 bases from J; bases unmatched to any gene: 0. The CDR3 runs 11 residues. Germline lookup yields CDR1 MNHEY and CDR2 SMNVEV (reference sequence). CDR3 nucleotide sequence: TGTGCCAGCAGTGACAGGGGCGAGCAGTACTTC. This codes for CASSDRGEQYF.

This clone appeared once. V usage is TRBV3-1 (or the pseudogene TRBV3-2) and J usage is TRBJ1-6, with D hard to call. Germline V gene data show CDR1 as LGHDT and CDR2 as YNNKEL (reference sequence). V was pared by 3 bases and J by 6 bases, with 6 bases between. The CDR3 runs 13 residues. CDR3 amino acids: CASSQAANSPLHF. As DNA, the CDR3 is TGTGCCAGCAGCCAGGCTGCTAATTCACCCCTCCACTTT.

The chain combines TRBV2 with TRBJ1-1; D may be TRBD1 (5 bases). The CDR3 is made up of 12 amino acids. CDR1 and CDR2 from the germline V gene are SNHLY and FYNNEI. The V gene lost 6 bases and the J gene lost 8 bases, with 13 bases spanning the gap. The CDR3 bases are TGTGCCAGCAGCCTTGGGACTGGGGAAGCTTTCTTT. Translated, it gives CASSLGTGEAFF.

The count of this clone is one. The chain has TRBV30 and TRBJ2-1, with TRBD2 identical over 9 bases. This CDR3 region has 16 residues. Germline V gives CDR1 GTSNPN, CDR2 SVGIG (reference sequence). V gave up 0 bases and J gave up 4 bases; unmatched junction bases: 7. The CDR3 here is CAWSVLSGGSYNEQFF. CDR3 coding DNA: TGTGCCTGGAGTGTACTGAGCGGGGGGAGTTACAATGAGCAGTTCTTC.

There are a few counts of this clone. The genes are TRBV12-3 or TRBV12-4 and TRBJ2-7; 7 bases are shared with TRBD1. The CDR3 has 12 amino acids. Trimming removed 6 bases from V and 5 bases from J; junction bases left unmatched: 4. This chain's CDR3 is CASSEGGDEQYF. CDR3 sequence (DNA): TGTGCCAGCAGCGAAGGGGGCGACGAGCAGTACTTC.

The chain has TRBV14 and TRBJ2-5; 8 bases are a match to TRBD1. Germline-derived CDR1 and CDR2 are SGHDN and FVKESK. J gave up 4 bases and V 3 bases, and 4 bases lay outside the gene matches. This CDR3 contains 14 residues. The CDR3 spells CASSQTGVRETQYF. The CDR3 nucleotides read TGTGCCAGCAGCCAGACAGGGGTTCGAGAGACCCAGTACTTC.

The V call is TRBV28, the J call TRBJ2-1, with D possibly matching TRBD1 (5 bases). Trimming removed 5 bases from V and 7 bases from J, with 12 bases in between. Germline lookup yields CDR1 MDHEN and CDR2 SYDVKM. This CDR3 is 13 amino acids long. The DNA of the CDR3 is TGTGCCAGCAGTCTGGTAGGGGTAAATGAGCAGTTCTTC. This sequence encodes CASSLVGVNEQFF.

CDR3 amino acids: CASSLHSLGGSGNTIYF. For the CDR3, the DNA is TGCGCCAGCAGCCTCCACTCTCTAGGGGGCTCTGGAAACACCATATATTTT. The V call is TRBV5-1, the J call TRBJ1-3; tentatively, D is TRBD1 (6 bases). The ends were cut back, 4 bases at V and 0 bases at J, with 17 bases in the middle. Germline CDR1 is SGHRS and CDR2 is YFSETQ. The CDR3 contains 17 residues.

This chain links TRBV7-9 with TRBJ1-2; 8 bases line up with TRBD1. V lost 5 bases and J lost 8; bases outside the gene matches: 7. This CDR3 comprises 13 residues. Germline loops: CDR1 SEHNR, CDR2 FQNEAQ (reference sequence). The CDR3 loop is CASSDRTGPGYTF. The CDR3 region has the DNA TGTGCCAGCAGCGACCGGACAGGGCCGGGCTACACCTTC.

The chain joins TRBV5-6 to TRBJ1-5; weak D call: TRBD1 (6 bases). Per the germline V gene, CDR1 is SGHDT and CDR2 is YYEEEE. The CDR3 loop spans 14 amino acids. V lost 1 base, J lost 6 bases, and 11 bases lay in between. CDR3 DNA sequence: TGTGCCAGCAGCTTGTGGGGGCAGCGTCAGCCCCAGCATTTT. Its protein is CASSLWGQRQPQHF.

The V and J genes are TRBV10-1 and TRBJ1-2, with D perhaps TRBD1 (5 bases). V was cut by 5 bases and J by 5 bases, with 21 bases left in between. The CDR3 length is 16 residues. Per the germline V gene, CDR1 is WNHNN and CDR2 is SYGVQD (reference sequence). The CDR3 nucleotides read TGCGCCAGCAGTAATAGAAACGGGGGGAATTTATATGGCTACACCTTC. Its protein product is CASSNRNGGNLYGYTF.

This chain connects TRBV19 to TRBJ1-4; no clear D gene. The V end was cut by 6 bases, the J end by 7 bases, with 15 bases between. Germline assignment: CDR1 LNHDA and CDR2 SQIVND (reference sequence). There are 14 residues in the CDR3. CDR3 sequence reads: CASRRERSGEKLFF. In nucleotides, the CDR3 is TGTGCCAGTAGACGGGAACGAAGCGGTGAAAAACTGTTTTTT.

The chain combines TRBV4-1 with TRBJ2-2, with D tentatively TRBD1 (6 bases). This CDR3 spans 14 amino acids. Between the trimmed V and J ends, which lost 2 bases and 3 bases, there was a span of 7 bases. The germline CDR1 and CDR2 sequences are MGHRA and YSYEKL. CDR3 coding DNA: TGCGCCAGCAGCCAAAGGACAGACACCGGGGAGCTGTTTTTT. Translated, it gives CASSQRTDTGELFF.

This clone appeared a single time. The genes are TRBV27 and TRBJ1-1; maybe TRBD1 (5 bases). Trimming left V 10 bases short and J 4 bases short, with 25 bases between. Germline V gives CDR1 MNHEY, CDR2 SMNVEV (reference sequence). CDR3 length: 16 amino acids. CDR3 bases: TGTGCCACCAAACCCTTGGCTACAGGTCTGTTCACTGAAGCTTTCTTT. As protein: CATKPLATGLFTEAFF.

The chain uses TRBV28 and TRBJ1-5; D gene uncertain. Germline-derived CDR1 and CDR2 are MDHEN and SYDVKM. The CDR3 contains 16 residues. The V and J ends lost 6 bases and 4 bases respectively, with 19 bases between them. The CDR3 reads CASSPLRGPSNQPQHF. The CDR3 bases are TGTGCCAGCAGCCCCTTGCGAGGGCCGTCGAATCAGCCCCAGCATTTT.

The chain has TRBV19 and TRBJ2-6; 11 bases match TRBD2. The germline gives CDR1 LNHDA, CDR2 SQIVND (reference sequence). This CDR3 region has 16 residues. Trimming took 6 bases from V and 3 from J; bases not matched to a gene: 4. The chain's CDR3 is CASRGLAVLGANVLTF. In DNA form, the CDR3 reads TGTGCCAGTAGGGGACTAGCGGTCCTTGGGGCCAACGTCCTGACTTTC.

The chain recombines TRBV6-1 with TRBJ2-7, with a possible D match to TRBD1 (6 bases). This CDR3 is 14 amino acids long. Germline CDR1 is MNHNS and CDR2 is SASEGT. V lost 2 bases and J 7 bases, leaving 15 bases between the germline ends. DNA for the CDR3: TGTGCCAGCAGTGAAATCGGACAGAAGGGAGAGCAGTACTTC. It codes for CASSEIGQKGEQYF.

The chain couples TRBV20-1 to TRBJ1-3, with a tentative D call TRBD1 (5 bases). V was trimmed by 3 bases and J by 4 bases, leaving 19 bases between them. Germline CDR1 DFQATT, CDR2 SNEGSKA (reference sequence). This CDR3 has 16 amino acids. The CDR3 is CSASTPGSPSGNTIYF. In DNA form, the CDR3 reads TGCAGTGCTAGTACTCCAGGGTCTCCCTCAGGAAACACCATATATTTT.

V usage is TRBV19 and J usage is TRBJ1-5, with a weak D call TRBD1 (5 bases). Germline CDR1 is LNHDA and CDR2 is SQIVND (reference sequence). The CDR3 consists of 14 residues. Deletions cut 2 bases from V and 9 bases from J, with 14 bases between. DNA of the CDR3: TGTGCCAGTAGTATAACAAGGGGTGTTGGGCCCCAGCATTTT. It encodes CASSITRGVGPQHF.